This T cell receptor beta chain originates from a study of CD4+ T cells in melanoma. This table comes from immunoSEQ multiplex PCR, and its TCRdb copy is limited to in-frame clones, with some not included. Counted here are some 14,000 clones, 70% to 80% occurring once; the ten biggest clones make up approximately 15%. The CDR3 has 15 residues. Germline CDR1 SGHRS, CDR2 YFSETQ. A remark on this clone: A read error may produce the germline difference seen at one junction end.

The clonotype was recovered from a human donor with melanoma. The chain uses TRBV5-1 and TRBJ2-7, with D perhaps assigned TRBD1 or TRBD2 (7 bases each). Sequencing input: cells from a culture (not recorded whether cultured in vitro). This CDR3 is CASSRRQGGSSEQYF. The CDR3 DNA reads TGCGCCAGCAGCCGGCGCCAGGGGGGGTCCTCCGAGCAGTACTTC.